One and the same sample provided the 8 T cell receptor beta chains below, sequenced in a study of HIV-infected patients and healthy controls. All unsorted peripheral T cells were captured because whole blood was used without fractionation. Alpha and beta constant-region primers primed reverse transcription of about 0.5 ug RNA. Each of the alpha and beta chains got its own library through chain-specific third strand synthesis with indices. TCRdb passed the 5' RACE reads through MiXCR, listing each CDR3 protein once. The sample lists under 450 distinct CDR3 sequences, around 58% occurring once. This specimen consisted of blood, obtained before antiretroviral therapy. The origin of the receptors is an adult with HIV infection.

By share, this clonotype counts as large (0.1 to 1%). This beta chain is an off-target read within a library intended for alpha chains, so its frequency means little. The chain combines TRBV7-6 with TRBJ2-2; D unresolved. Germline CDR1 SGHVS, CDR2 FNYEAQ. This CDR3 has 15 residues. With 4 bases removed from V and 0 bases from J, the gap between germline ends came to 9 bases. This CDR3 reads CASSSLLANTGELFF. In DNA form, the CDR3 reads TGTGCCAGCAGCTCCCTCCTGGCGAACACCGGGGAGCTGTTTTTT.

Comment on this clonotype: Little can be read into the size of this beta chain, an off-target read in a library designed for alpha chains. The V gene is TRBV12-3 or TRBV12-4, the J gene TRBJ1-5, with a weak D call TRBD1 (5 bases). V lost 5 bases and J lost 1, with 15 bases in between. The CDR3 extends over 16 amino acids. The CDR3 spells CASSPPPGPSNQPQHF. CDR3 DNA sequence: TGTGCCAGCAGTCCCCCGCCGGGACCAAGCAATCAGCCCCAGCATTTT.

This clonotype was detected once. This beta chain was picked up by a library intended for alpha chains and is off target, so its count carries little meaning. The chain couples TRBV9 to TRBJ2-7; D is perhaps TRBD1 (6 bases). The V gene's germline CDR1 is SGDLS and CDR2 YYNGEE. The ends were cut back, 2 bases at V and 2 bases at J, with 11 bases in the middle. The CDR3 consists of 14 residues. The CDR3 here is CASSVRTGPYEQYF. The CDR3 coding sequence is TGTGCCAGCAGCGTCCGAACAGGGCCCTACGAGCAGTACTTC.

Notes on this clonotype: Being off target in a library aimed at alpha chains, this beta chain has a size of little meaning. The chain combines TRBV4-3 with TRBJ1-5, with unresolved D. Trimming left V 0 bases short and J 1 base short, with 10 bases between. This CDR3 region has 16 residues. Germline CDR1 and CDR2: LGHNA and YSLEER. CDR3 amino acids: CASSQDRWGSNQPQHF. CDR3 bases: TGCGCCAGCAGCCAAGATAGATGGGGAAGCAATCAGCCCCAGCATTTT.

As regards this clonotype: Within a library made for alpha chains, this beta chain is off target, and its count is uninformative. The CDR3 here is CASSLADRGAGGYTF. The DNA for the CDR3 is TGCGCCAGCAGCTTGGCGGACAGGGGCGCTGGTGGCTACACCTTC. The chain employs TRBV5-1 and TRBJ1-2; 9 bases are shared with TRBD1. The CDR3 totals 15 residues. Germline loops: CDR1 SGHRS, CDR2 YFSETQ. V lost 0 bases to trimming and J lost 7 bases; unmatched junction nucleotides: 7.

As regards this clonotype: Found in a library prepared for alpha chains, this beta chain is an off-target read, and its abundance has little meaning. The CDR3 DNA follows: TGCAGCGTTGGCTTAGGGGCGGGTGATACGCAGTATTTT. Protein product: CSVGLGAGDTQYF. J is TRBJ2-3 and V is TRBV29-1, with D tentatively TRBD1 or TRBD2 (5 bases each). The CDR3 runs 13 residues. V was shortened by 4 bases and J by 6 bases, with 14 bases between the two germline ends. Germline V CDR1 and CDR2: SQVTM, ANQGSEA.

With regard to this clonotype: This beta chain is a stray sequence in a library constructed for alpha chains; its clone size is not meaningful. The chain carries TRBV7-2 and TRBJ2-3; D is possibly TRBD1 (5 bases). Germline V CDR1 and CDR2: SGHTA, FQGNSA. V was pared by 1 base and J by 2 bases, with 7 bases between. This CDR3 spans 14 amino acids. The CDR3 here is CASSLGGATDTQYF. The CDR3 DNA follows: TGTGCCAGCAGCTTAGGGGGCGCCACAGATACGCAGTATTTT.

Regarding this clonotype: This beta chain is an unintended read in a library built for alpha chains; its size means little. The V call is TRBV13, the J call TRBJ1-1, with D perhaps TRBD1 (5 bases). Germline V lookup: CDR1 PRHDT, CDR2 FYEKMQ (reference sequence). V was cut by 6 bases and J by 1 base, with 15 bases left in between. CDR3 length: 15 residues. This CDR3 reads CASRWRGAENTEAFF. In nucleotides, the CDR3 is TGTGCCAGCAGATGGCGTGGGGCGGAGAACACTGAAGCTTTCTTT.